This TCR beta chain was profiled in a study of tumor and adjacent non-tumor tissue in lung cancer. Study at large: There were around 11 adenocarcinoma, a couple of squamous cell carcinoma and 1 small cell lung cancer cases. Aged about 31 to 80 years, patients included roughly eleven men and a few women with stage I to III disease.

A modified ARM-PCR protocol with three rounds of nested PCR amplified TCRbeta. A single record per CDR3 protein comes from TCRdb applying MiXCR to the multiplex PCR reads. The repertoire holds approximately 120,000 distinct CDR3 sequences, with about 66% as singletons. V lost 0 bases and J 6 bases, leaving 13 bases between the germline ends. This CDR3 region has 14 residues. Germline V lookup: CDR1 SGHKS, CDR2 YYEKEE (reference sequence). Notes on this clonotype: Its target is not known.

Findings of the study overall: Top 100 clones took a larger repertoire share in normal lung. Compared with tumor, normal lung showed significantly lower TCR diversity.

No cell sorting was done before RNA was extracted from the tissue. Sequencing was done on a sample of lung tumor tissue. The chain joins TRBV5-5 to TRBJ2-7; D not resolved. The sequence derives from a man aged 30 to 39 with non-small cell lung cancer. The CDR3 reads CASSLESVTGEQYF. CDR3 DNA sequence: TGTGCCAGCAGCTTGGAGTCCGTCACGGGCGAGCAGTACTTC.